A selection of T cell receptor beta chains follows, all from one sample in a study of T cells after yellow fever vaccination. TCRdb re-called the 5' RACE reads through MiXCR, storing one row per CDR3 protein. The data contain 150,000 to 200,000 distinct CDR3 sequences, around 7.2% of them singletons. The sequenced sample was CD4+ T cells sorted from PBMCs, obtained about 5 days after the first yellow fever vaccination. These receptors were obtained from a young man who received the YFV17D yellow fever vaccine. Each CDR3 is given with its conserved first and last residue. The D gene is left open where the match is weak. Not all rows give a size; the values are once, few, many and, for expanded clones, a class.

CDR3aa: CASSRQGVEGYTF
CDR3nt: TGTGCCAGCAGTCGACAGGGGGTGGAGGGCTACACCTTC
v_gene: TRBV12-3/TRBV12-4
d_gene: TRBD1
abundance: many
j_gene: TRBJ1-2

CDR3aa: CASSIPGQGKETQYF
CDR3nt: TGTGCCAGCAGTATACCGGGACAGGGAAAGGAGACCCAGTACTTC
v_gene: TRBV28
d_gene: TRBD1
abundance: many
j_gene: TRBJ2-5

CDR3aa: CASSQDYSYGYTF
CDR3nt: TGTGCCAGCAGCCAAGATTACAGTTATGGCTACACCTTC
v_gene: TRBV3-1
d_gene: .
abundance: many
j_gene: TRBJ1-2

CDR3aa: CASSATGRRTDTEAFF
CDR3nt: TGTGCCAGCAGCGCTACAGGGCGGAGGACAGACACTGAAGCTTTCTTT
v_gene: TRBV9
d_gene: .
abundance: .
j_gene: TRBJ1-1

CDR3aa: CSAREGGFQPQHF
CDR3nt: TGCAGTGCTAGAGAAGGCGGTTTTCAGCCCCAGCATTTT
v_gene: TRBV20-1
d_gene: .
abundance: many
j_gene: TRBJ1-5

CDR3aa: CASSEYRGMAAFF
CDR3nt: TGTGCCAGCAGTGAATATAGGGGGATGGCGGCTTTCTTT
v_gene: TRBV2
d_gene: .
abundance: .
j_gene: TRBJ1-1

CDR3aa: CAWEGTEASTDTQYF
CDR3nt: TGTGCCTGGGAAGGGACAGAAGCTAGCACAGATACGCAGTATTTT
v_gene: TRBV30
d_gene: TRBD1
abundance: many
j_gene: TRBJ2-3

CDR3aa: CASSPDRIEQFF
CDR3nt: TGTGCCAGCAGCCCCGACAGGATTGAGCAGTTCTTC
v_gene: TRBV7-3
d_gene: .
abundance: many
j_gene: TRBJ2-1

CDR3aa: CASSHGTGNYGYTF
CDR3nt: TGCGCCAGCAGCCACGGGACAGGGAACTATGGCTACACCTTC
v_gene: TRBV4-3
d_gene: TRBD1
abundance: few
j_gene: TRBJ1-2

CDR3aa: CASSVGKASWVTDTQYF
CDR3nt: TGTGCCAGCAGCGTAGGGAAGGCCAGCTGGGTCACAGATACGCAGTATTTT
v_gene: TRBV9
d_gene: .
abundance: many
j_gene: TRBJ2-3

CDR3aa: CAISVGQDYGYTF
CDR3nt: TGTGCCATCAGTGTCGGACAGGACTATGGCTACACCTTC
v_gene: TRBV10-3
d_gene: TRBD1
abundance: many
j_gene: TRBJ1-2

CDR3aa: CASSLNGGRETQYF
CDR3nt: TGTGCCAGCAGCTTAAATGGAGGGAGGGAGACCCAGTACTTC
v_gene: TRBV7-3
d_gene: .
abundance: few
j_gene: TRBJ2-5

CDR3aa: CASTLGGGAPSTDTQYF
CDR3nt: TGTGCCAGCACTTTAGGAGGGGGCGCTCCTTCCACAGATACGCAGTATTTT
v_gene: TRBV7-2
d_gene: .
abundance: many
j_gene: TRBJ2-3

CDR3aa: CASSQDSAIQFF
CDR3nt: TGTGCCAGCAGCCAGGACAGTGCCATTCAGTTCTTC
v_gene: TRBV5-8
d_gene: .
abundance: many
j_gene: TRBJ2-1

CDR3aa: CASSPRTGANYGYTF
CDR3nt: TGTGCCAGCAGCCCGCGGACAGGGGCTAACTATGGCTACACCTTC
v_gene: TRBV5-6
d_gene: TRBD1
abundance: many
j_gene: TRBJ1-2

CDR3aa: CAATGVGGREQFF
CDR3nt: TGTGCCGCGACAGGGGTGGGAGGGCGTGAGCAGTTCTTC
v_gene: TRBV10-3
d_gene: .
abundance: few
j_gene: TRBJ2-1

CDR3aa: CSARVGSGGTDTQYF
CDR3nt: TGCAGTGCTAGAGTTGGTAGCGGGGGAACAGATACGCAGTATTTT
v_gene: TRBV20-1
d_gene: TRBD2
abundance: .
j_gene: TRBJ2-3

CDR3aa: CASSLGRPNSGNTIYF
CDR3nt: TGTGCCAGCAGCCTTGGGAGGCCTAATTCTGGAAACACCATATATTTT
v_gene: TRBV12-3/TRBV12-4
d_gene: .
abundance: many
j_gene: TRBJ1-3

CDR3aa: CASSLGQAWRETQYF
CDR3nt: TGTGCCAGCAGTCTCGGACAGGCTTGGAGAGAGACCCAGTACTTC
v_gene: TRBV2
d_gene: TRBD1
abundance: many
j_gene: TRBJ2-5

CDR3aa: CASGGGAPEEQYF
CDR3nt: TGTGCCAGCGGCGGGGGGGCTCCGGAGGAGCAGTACTTC
v_gene: TRBV6-5
d_gene: TRBD2
abundance: many
j_gene: TRBJ2-7

CDR3aa: CSALPTGGLRNEQFF
CDR3nt: TGCAGTGCCTTACCTACAGGGGGGCTTCGAAATGAGCAGTTCTTC
v_gene: TRBV20-1
d_gene: TRBD1
abundance: many
j_gene: TRBJ2-1

CDR3aa: CASRGPVGYTF
CDR3nt: TGTGCCAGCAGGGGTCCTGTGGGCTACACCTTC
v_gene: TRBV21-1
d_gene: .
abundance: .
j_gene: TRBJ1-2

CDR3aa: CASSRDIIATNEKLFF
CDR3nt: TGTGCCAGCAGCAGGGACATCATTGCAACTAATGAAAAACTGTTTTTT
v_gene: TRBV9
d_gene: .
abundance: .
j_gene: TRBJ1-4

CDR3aa: CAGGSGANVLTF
CDR3nt: TGTGCAGGCGGCTCTGGGGCCAACGTCCTGACTTTC
v_gene: TRBV6-6
d_gene: .
abundance: .
j_gene: TRBJ2-6

CDR3aa: CASSPNFAEAFF
CDR3nt: TGTGCCAGCAGCCCTAATTTCGCTGAAGCTTTCTTT
v_gene: TRBV14
d_gene: .
abundance: many
j_gene: TRBJ1-1

CDR3aa: CASSPWGDEAFF
CDR3nt: TGTGCCAGCAGCCCCTGGGGAGATGAAGCTTTCTTT
v_gene: TRBV7-9
d_gene: .
abundance: few
j_gene: TRBJ1-1

CDR3aa: CASTPDRGHQPQHF
CDR3nt: TGTGCCAGCACTCCCGACAGGGGCCATCAGCCCCAGCATTTT
v_gene: TRBV12-3/TRBV12-4
d_gene: TRBD1
abundance: .
j_gene: TRBJ1-5

CDR3aa: CASSQDLMGQTYNEQFF
CDR3nt: TGTGCCAGCAGCCAAGATCTGATGGGACAGACCTACAATGAGCAGTTCTTC
v_gene: TRBV4-2
d_gene: TRBD1
abundance: many
j_gene: TRBJ2-1

CDR3aa: CASSPGYGYTF
CDR3nt: TGTGCCAGCAGTCCAGGGTATGGCTACACCTTC
v_gene: TRBV6-2/TRBV6-3
d_gene: .
abundance: many
j_gene: TRBJ1-2

CDR3aa: CASSLAFGTEGTDTQYF
CDR3nt: TGTGCCAGCAGTTTAGCGTTCGGGACAGAGGGCACAGATACGCAGTATTTT
v_gene: TRBV12-3/TRBV12-4
d_gene: TRBD1
abundance: .
j_gene: TRBJ2-3

CDR3aa: CASSLQRGVTDTQYF
CDR3nt: TGTGCCAGCAGCCTGCAGCGGGGGGTGACAGATACGCAGTATTTT
v_gene: TRBV7-2
d_gene: TRBD2
abundance: many
j_gene: TRBJ2-3

CDR3aa: CASSRRTGGSDTQYF
CDR3nt: TGCGCCAGCAGCCGTAGGACAGGGGGTTCAGATACGCAGTATTTT
v_gene: TRBV5-1
d_gene: TRBD1
abundance: many
j_gene: TRBJ2-3

CDR3aa: CASSTDQRGTEAFF
CDR3nt: TGTGCCAGCAGCACCGACCAACGAGGGACTGAAGCTTTCTTT
v_gene: TRBV7-8
d_gene: .
abundance: .
j_gene: TRBJ1-1

CDR3aa: CASSSGAGGSGTQYF
CDR3nt: TGCGCCAGCAGCTCTGGAGCGGGGGGATCGGGGACCCAGTACTTC
v_gene: TRBV5-1
d_gene: TRBD2
abundance: few
j_gene: TRBJ2-5

CDR3aa: CSVRGRGSTEAFF
CDR3nt: TGCAGTGTTCGAGGGAGGGGGAGCACTGAAGCTTTCTTT
v_gene: TRBV20-1
d_gene: .
abundance: few
j_gene: TRBJ1-1

CDR3aa: CSALDRGSSTDTQYF
CDR3nt: TGCAGTGCCCTTGACCGGGGATCTAGCACAGATACGCAGTATTTT
v_gene: TRBV20-1
d_gene: .
abundance: few
j_gene: TRBJ2-3

CDR3aa: CSAPGLADTQYF
CDR3nt: TGCAGTGCTCCGGGACTAGCGGATACGCAGTATTTT
v_gene: TRBV20-1
d_gene: TRBD2
abundance: .
j_gene: TRBJ2-3

CDR3aa: CASRRQGARMAKNIQYF
CDR3nt: TGTGCCAGCAGGAGACAGGGGGCGCGTATGGCCAAAAACATTCAGTACTTC
v_gene: TRBV21-1
d_gene: .
abundance: many
j_gene: TRBJ2-4

CDR3aa: CASGTGGNEQFF
CDR3nt: TGCGCCAGCGGGACAGGGGGGAATGAGCAGTTCTTC
v_gene: TRBV10-1
d_gene: TRBD1
abundance: few
j_gene: TRBJ2-1

CDR3aa: CASSLTAVQETQYF
CDR3nt: TGCGCCAGCAGCTTAACAGCGGTCCAAGAGACCCAGTACTTC
v_gene: TRBV5-1
d_gene: .
abundance: .
j_gene: TRBJ2-5

CDR3aa: CASSQDSGRVPGNTIYF
CDR3nt: TGCGCCAGCAGCCAAGATTCGGGCAGGGTGCCTGGAAACACCATATATTTT
v_gene: TRBV4-3
d_gene: .
abundance: few
j_gene: TRBJ1-3

CDR3aa: CATSAGTRQETQYF
CDR3nt: TGTGCCACCAGTGCGGGGACTAGGCAAGAGACCCAGTACTTC
v_gene: TRBV24-1
d_gene: TRBD2
abundance: .
j_gene: TRBJ2-5

CDR3aa: CSARVAGPYNEQFF
CDR3nt: TGCAGTGCTAGAGTGGCAGGGCCCTACAATGAGCAGTTCTTC
v_gene: TRBV20-1
d_gene: .
abundance: many
j_gene: TRBJ2-1

CDR3aa: CASSLISVPRTQYF
CDR3nt: TGTGCCAGCAGTTTGATCAGCGTTCCTCGGACCCAGTACTTC
v_gene: TRBV28
d_gene: .
abundance: few
j_gene: TRBJ2-5

CDR3aa: CASSMTSIETQYF
CDR3nt: TGTGCCAGCAGCATGACTAGTATAGAGACCCAGTACTTC
v_gene: TRBV5-6
d_gene: .
abundance: many
j_gene: TRBJ2-5

CDR3aa: CASRLDLGPGNTIYF
CDR3nt: TGTGCCAGCAGGCTTGACCTGGGCCCTGGAAACACCATATATTTT
v_gene: TRBV6-5
d_gene: .
abundance: many
j_gene: TRBJ1-3

CDR3aa: CASSPLAGQQETQYF
CDR3nt: TGCGCCAGCAGCCCTTTGGCGGGACAGCAAGAGACCCAGTACTTC
v_gene: TRBV5-1
d_gene: .
abundance: few
j_gene: TRBJ2-5

CDR3aa: CASRSAGLAGTDTQYF
CDR3nt: TGTGCCAGCAGGTCAGCTGGACTAGCCGGCACAGATACGCAGTATTTT
v_gene: TRBV7-2
d_gene: TRBD2
abundance: many
j_gene: TRBJ2-3

CDR3aa: CASSLARTSGATDTQYF
CDR3nt: TGTGCCAGCAGCTTAGCCCGCACTAGCGGGGCCACAGATACGCAGTATTTT
v_gene: TRBV7-6
d_gene: TRBD2
abundance: many
j_gene: TRBJ2-3

CDR3aa: CATSDFPGVGSYNEQFF
CDR3nt: TGTGCCACCAGTGATTTCCCGGGGGTAGGGTCCTACAATGAGCAGTTCTTC
v_gene: TRBV24-1
d_gene: .
abundance: many
j_gene: TRBJ2-1

CDR3aa: CASKWGGQETQYF
CDR3nt: TGTGCCAGCAAATGGGGGGGGCAAGAGACCCAGTACTTC
v_gene: TRBV7-2
d_gene: TRBD2
abundance: few
j_gene: TRBJ2-5

CDR3aa: CASSSKAHFRNQYF
CDR3nt: TGTGCCAGCAGTTCGAAGGCACATTTCAGGAACCAGTACTTC
v_gene: TRBV27
d_gene: .
abundance: many
j_gene: TRBJ2-7

CDR3aa: CASSLALDRVGGYTF
CDR3nt: TGTGCCAGCAGCTTAGCGCTCGACAGGGTTGGTGGCTACACCTTC
v_gene: TRBV7-2
d_gene: TRBD1
abundance: few
j_gene: TRBJ1-2

CDR3aa: CASRIGRGPQHF
CDR3nt: TGTGCCAGCAGAATAGGGCGGGGGCCCCAGCATTTT
v_gene: TRBV6-5
d_gene: .
abundance: .
j_gene: TRBJ1-5